This T cell receptor (beta chain) was sequenced in a study of cytomegalovirus exposure and HLA in healthy donors. Findings and caveats of the study: The authors later found HLA-associated TCR beta chains more clonally expanded than equally common others. Earlier analysis looked at TCR beta V segments, and most were productive about 90% or about 30% of the time. Highly shared variants forming one cluster were likely a sequencing artifact. The study found most TCR sequences rare, yet found some public TCRs in many donors.

The PCR used 60 Vbeta and 13 Jbeta primers. Profiling relied on immunoSEQ multiplex PCR, and the TCRdb table lists in-frame clones only, not all of them. The top ten clones hold 4.1% of a sample with more than 90,000 clones, around three quarters of them seen once. Trimming at V came to 3 bases and at J to 4 bases, leaving 10 bases not matched to a gene. Germline V gene sequence: CDR1 LGHNA, CDR2 YNFKEQ. The CDR3 extends over 17 amino acids. As for this clone: Its cognate antigen is unknown.

This sequence joins TRBV4-2 and TRBJ2-1, with 9 nucleotides matching TRBD2. The material sequenced was PBMCs. The TCR was taken from a middle-aged man in good health and CMV-seronegative. The CDR3 region has the DNA TGTGCCAGCAGCCAGACCCTCAGCGGGGGGCCTTACAATGAGCAGTTCTTC. Translation: CASSQTLSGGPYNEQFF.